This T cell receptor (beta chain) was obtained from a study of blood T cell repertoires in COVID-19. V dropped 10 bases and J dropped 9; count of bases not matched to a gene: 12. The V gene's germline CDR1 is LNHDA and CDR2 SQIVND (reference sequence). The CDR3 has 13 residues. Sequenced by immunoSEQ multiplex PCR; TCRdb stores in-frame clones only, minus some. Seen here are about 310,000 clones, approximately 88% observed once, and the top ten hold 8.5% to 10%. The chain recombines TRBV19 with TRBJ2-1; TRBD2 matches at 7 bases. This TCR was sampled from a woman younger than 30 who had recovered from COVID-19. Sequenced sample: PBMCs or T cells enriched from blood (not recorded which). This chain's CDR3 is CATGAAGEGEQFF. In nucleotides, the CDR3 is TGTGCCACTGGCGCGGCGGGAGAAGGTGAGCAGTTCTTC.